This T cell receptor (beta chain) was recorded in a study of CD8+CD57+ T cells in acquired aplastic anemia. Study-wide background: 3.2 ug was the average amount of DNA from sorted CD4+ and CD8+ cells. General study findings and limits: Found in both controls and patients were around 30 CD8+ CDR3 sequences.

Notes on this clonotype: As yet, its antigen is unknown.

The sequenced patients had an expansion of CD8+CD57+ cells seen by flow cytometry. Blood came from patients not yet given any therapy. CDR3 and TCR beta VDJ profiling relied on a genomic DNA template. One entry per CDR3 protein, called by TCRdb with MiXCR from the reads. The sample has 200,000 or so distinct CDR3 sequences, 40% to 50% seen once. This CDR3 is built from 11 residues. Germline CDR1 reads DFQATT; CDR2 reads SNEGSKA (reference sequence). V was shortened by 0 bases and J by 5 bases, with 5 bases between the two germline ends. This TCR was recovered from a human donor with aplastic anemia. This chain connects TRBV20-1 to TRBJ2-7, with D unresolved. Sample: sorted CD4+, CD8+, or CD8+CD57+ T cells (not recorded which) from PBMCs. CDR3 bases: TGCAGTGCTAGAGATGCCCACGAGCAGTACTTC. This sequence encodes CSARDAHEQYF.